Shown below are 5 T cell receptor beta chains from a single sample sequenced in a study of T-cell reconstitution after alpha-beta-depleted transplantation in children. A TCRbeta library incorporating unique molecular identifiers was prepared. Using its own MiXCR run on the PCR reads, TCRdb lists one record per CDR3 protein. The table lists about 980,000 distinct CDR3 sequences, under 30% of them singletons. The material sequenced was PBMCs, mostly from graft donor cells, taken 360 days after TCRalphabeta/CD19-depleted stem cell transplant. These TCRs come from a boy younger than two who had a stem cell transplant for SCID, so the T cells may come from the graft donor.

The V gene is TRBV5-6, the J gene TRBJ2-4, with no clear D. The CDR3 sequence is 14 residues long. The germline CDR1 and CDR2 sequences are SGHDT and YYEEEE. V was pared by 0 bases and J by 1 base, with 5 bases between. CDR3 bases: TGTGCCAGCAGCTTGGGGCAGGCCAAAAACATTCAGTACTTC. This encodes CASSLGQAKNIQYF. Full variable domain (rest looked up from reference TRBV5-6 and TRBJ2-4): DAGVTQSPTHLIKTRGQQVTLRCSPKSGHDTVSWYQQALGQGPQFIFQYYEEEERQRGNFPDRFSGHQFPNYSSELNVNALLLGDSALYLCASSLGQAKNIQYFGAGTRLSVL.

The V call is TRBV12-3 or TRBV12-4, the J call TRBJ2-3; the match to TRBD2 covers 10 bases. The V segment lost 5 bases and the J segment 8 bases; nucleotides outside the gene matches: 16. The CDR3 length is 17 residues. This CDR3 is CASSPHSGGPTTGTQYF. CDR3 DNA: TGTGCCAGCAGTCCCCATAGCGGGGGGCCTACTACGGGTACGCAGTATTTT.

This clonotype was observed a handful of times. V gene TRBV29-1 combines with J gene TRBJ2-2; D is ambiguous. This CDR3 contains 13 residues. Germline V gives CDR1 SQVTM, CDR2 ANQGSEA. The V gene lost 4 bases and the J gene lost 0 bases, with 6 bases spanning the gap. Here the CDR3 DNA reads TGCAGCGTTGGGGTAACGAACACCGGGGAGCTGTTTTTT. Its protein is CSVGVTNTGELFF.

This clonotype was counted a few times. The V and J genes are TRBV28 and TRBJ1-3; tentatively, D is TRBD1 (5 bases). The germline CDR1 and CDR2 sequences are MDHEN and SYDVKM. Trimming removed 6 bases from V and 0 bases from J, with 12 bases in between. This CDR3 spans 15 amino acids. The CDR3 nucleotides are TGTGCCAGCAGACACCCCAGGGTCTCTGGAAACACCATATATTTT. Translation gives CASRHPRVSGNTIYF.

This clonotype was seen only a few times. V usage is TRBV20-1 and J usage is TRBJ2-1; TRBD2 is a possible D gene (7 bases). The V end lost 4 bases, the J end lost 1 base, and 14 bases lay between the germline ends. CDR3 length equals 15 residues. Germline assignment: CDR1 DFQATT and CDR2 SNEGSKA (reference sequence). CDR3 protein: CSAMGGLVSYNEQFF. The CDR3 nucleotides read TGCAGTGCTATGGGGGGGCTTGTTTCCTACAATGAGCAGTTCTTC.